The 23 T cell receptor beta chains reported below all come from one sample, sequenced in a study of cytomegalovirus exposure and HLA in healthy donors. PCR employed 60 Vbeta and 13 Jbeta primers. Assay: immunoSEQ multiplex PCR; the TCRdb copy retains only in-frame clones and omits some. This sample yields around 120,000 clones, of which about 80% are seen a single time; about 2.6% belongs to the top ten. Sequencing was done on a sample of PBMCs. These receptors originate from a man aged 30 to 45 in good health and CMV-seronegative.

The CDR3 region is CASSSADRYREQFF. The CDR3 bases are TGTGCCAGCAGTTCCGCAGACAGGTATCGTGAGCAGTTCTTC. This chain connects TRBV6-5 to TRBJ2-1, with TRBD1 as a possible D gene (6 bases). The CDR3 sequence is 14 residues long. The germline CDR1 and CDR2 sequences are MNHEY and SVGAGI. V lost 4 bases and J 9 bases, leaving 16 bases between the germline ends.

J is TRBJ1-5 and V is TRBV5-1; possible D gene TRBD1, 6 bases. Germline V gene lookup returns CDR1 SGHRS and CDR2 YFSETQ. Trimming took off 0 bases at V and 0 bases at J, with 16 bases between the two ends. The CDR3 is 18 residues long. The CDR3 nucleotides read TGCGCCAGCAGCTTGGGCCCTACAGGGTTACGTAGCAATCAGCCCCAGCATTTT. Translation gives CASSLGPTGLRSNQPQHF.

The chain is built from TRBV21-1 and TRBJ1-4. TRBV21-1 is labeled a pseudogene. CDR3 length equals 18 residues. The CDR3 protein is CASSKWRDRVRMKEKLFF. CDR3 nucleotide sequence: TGTGCCAGCAGCAAATGGAGGGATCGGGTAAGAATGAAGGAAAAACTGTTTTTT.

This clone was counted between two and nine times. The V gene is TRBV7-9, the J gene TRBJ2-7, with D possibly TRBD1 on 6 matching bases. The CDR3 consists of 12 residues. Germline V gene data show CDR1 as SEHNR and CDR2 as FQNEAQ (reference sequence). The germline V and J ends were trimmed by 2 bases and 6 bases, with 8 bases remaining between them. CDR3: CASSLYRAEQYF. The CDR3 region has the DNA TGTGCCAGCAGCTTATACAGGGCCGAGCAGTACTTC.

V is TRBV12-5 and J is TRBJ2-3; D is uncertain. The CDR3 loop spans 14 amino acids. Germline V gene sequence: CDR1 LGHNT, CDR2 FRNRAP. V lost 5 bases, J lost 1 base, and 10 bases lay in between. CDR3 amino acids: CASGLGGGTDTQYF. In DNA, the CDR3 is TGTGCTAGTGGTCTAGGCGGAGGCACAGATACGCAGTATTTT.

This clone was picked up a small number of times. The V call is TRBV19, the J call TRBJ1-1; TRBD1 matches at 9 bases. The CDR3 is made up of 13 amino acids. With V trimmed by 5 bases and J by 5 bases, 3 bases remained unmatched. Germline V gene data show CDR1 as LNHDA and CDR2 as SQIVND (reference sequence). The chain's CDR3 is CASSSQGATEAFF. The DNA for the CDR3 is TGTGCCAGTAGTTCACAGGGGGCTACTGAAGCTTTCTTT.

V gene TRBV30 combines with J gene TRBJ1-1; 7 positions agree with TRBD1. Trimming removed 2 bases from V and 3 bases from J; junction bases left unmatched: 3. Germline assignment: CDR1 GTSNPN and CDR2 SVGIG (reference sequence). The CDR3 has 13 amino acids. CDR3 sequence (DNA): TGTGCCTGGAGTAAAGGGGGCTACACTGAAGCTTTCTTT. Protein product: CAWSKGGYTEAFF.

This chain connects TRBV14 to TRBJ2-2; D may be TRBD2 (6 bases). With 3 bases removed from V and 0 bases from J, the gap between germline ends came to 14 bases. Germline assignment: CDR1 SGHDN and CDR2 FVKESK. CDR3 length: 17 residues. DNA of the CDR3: TGTGCCAGCAGCCAGGCCGGGACTCCCGCGAACACCGGGGAGCTGTTTTTT. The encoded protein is CASSQAGTPANTGELFF.

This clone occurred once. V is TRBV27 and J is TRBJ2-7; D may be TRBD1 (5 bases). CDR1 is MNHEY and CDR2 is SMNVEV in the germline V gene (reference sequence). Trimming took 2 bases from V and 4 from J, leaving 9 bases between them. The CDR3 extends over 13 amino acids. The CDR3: CASSLPGAYEQYF. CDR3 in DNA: TGTGCCAGCAGTTTACCTGGGGCTTACGAGCAGTACTTC.

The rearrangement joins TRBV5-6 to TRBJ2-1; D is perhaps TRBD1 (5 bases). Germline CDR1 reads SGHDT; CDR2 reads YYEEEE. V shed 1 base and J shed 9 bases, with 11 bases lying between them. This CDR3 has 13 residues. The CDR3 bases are TGTGCCAGCAGCTTGACGCCAACAGGTGAGCAGTTCTTC. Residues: CASSLTPTGEQFF.

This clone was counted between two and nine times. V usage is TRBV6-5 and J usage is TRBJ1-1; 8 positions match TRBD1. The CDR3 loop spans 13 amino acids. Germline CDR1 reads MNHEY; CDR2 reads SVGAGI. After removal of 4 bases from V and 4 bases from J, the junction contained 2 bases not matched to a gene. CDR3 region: CASSSTGGTEAFF. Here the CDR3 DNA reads TGTGCCAGCAGTTCTACAGGGGGCACTGAAGCTTTCTTT.

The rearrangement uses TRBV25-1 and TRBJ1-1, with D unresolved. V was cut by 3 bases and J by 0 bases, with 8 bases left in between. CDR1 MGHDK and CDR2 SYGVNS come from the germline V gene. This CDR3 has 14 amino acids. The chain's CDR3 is CASSENRMNTEAFF. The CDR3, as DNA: TGTGCCAGCAGTGAGAACAGAATGAACACTGAAGCTTTCTTT.

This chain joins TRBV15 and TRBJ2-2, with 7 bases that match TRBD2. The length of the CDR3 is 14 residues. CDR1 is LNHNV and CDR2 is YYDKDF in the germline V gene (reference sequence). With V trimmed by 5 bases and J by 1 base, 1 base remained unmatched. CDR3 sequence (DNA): TGTGCCACCAGCCCGGGAGGGAACACCGGGGAGCTGTTTTTT. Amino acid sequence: CATSPGGNTGELFF.

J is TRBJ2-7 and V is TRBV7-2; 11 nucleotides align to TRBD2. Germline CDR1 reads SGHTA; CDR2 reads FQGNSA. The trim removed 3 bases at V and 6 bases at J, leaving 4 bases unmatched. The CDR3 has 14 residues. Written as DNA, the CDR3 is TGTGCCAGCAGCTTCCCTAGCGGGAGGCCCGAGCAGTACTTC. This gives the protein CASSFPSGRPEQYF.

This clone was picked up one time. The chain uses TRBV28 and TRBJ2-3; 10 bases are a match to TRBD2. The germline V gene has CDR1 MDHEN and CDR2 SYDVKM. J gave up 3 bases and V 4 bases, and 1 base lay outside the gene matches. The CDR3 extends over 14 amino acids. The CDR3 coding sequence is TGTGCCAGCAGTTCTAGCGGGAGTACAGATACGCAGTATTTT. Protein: CASSSSGSTDTQYF.

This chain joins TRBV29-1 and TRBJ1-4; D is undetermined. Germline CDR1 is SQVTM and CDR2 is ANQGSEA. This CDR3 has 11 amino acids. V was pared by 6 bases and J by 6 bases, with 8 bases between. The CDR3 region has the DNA TGCAGCGTGCGGAGGGATGAAAAACTGTTTTTT. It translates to CSVRRDEKLFF. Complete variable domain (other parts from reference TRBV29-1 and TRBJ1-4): SAVISQKPSRDICQRGTSLTIQCQVDSQVTMMFWYRQQPGQSLTLIATANQGSEATYESGFVIDKFPISRPNLTFSTLTVSNMSPEDSSIYLCSVRRDEKLFFGSGTQLSVL.

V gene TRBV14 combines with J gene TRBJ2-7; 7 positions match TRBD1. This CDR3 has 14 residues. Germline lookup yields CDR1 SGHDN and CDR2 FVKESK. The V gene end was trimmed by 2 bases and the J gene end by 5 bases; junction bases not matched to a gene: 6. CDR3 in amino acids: CASSQHDRVHEQYF. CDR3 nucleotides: TGTGCCAGCAGCCAACATGACAGGGTCCACGAGCAGTACTTC. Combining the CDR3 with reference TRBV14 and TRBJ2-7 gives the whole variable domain EAGVTQFPSHSVIEKGQTVTLRCDPISGHDNLYWYRRVMGKEIKFLLHFVKESKQDESGMPNNRFLAERTGGTYSTLKVQPAELEDSGVYFCASSQHDRVHEQYFGPGTRLTVT.

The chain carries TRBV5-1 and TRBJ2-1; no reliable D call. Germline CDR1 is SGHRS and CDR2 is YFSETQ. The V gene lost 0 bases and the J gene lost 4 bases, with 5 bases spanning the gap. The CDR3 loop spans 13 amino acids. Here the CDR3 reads CASSLVQYNEQFF. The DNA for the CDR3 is TGCGCCAGCAGCTTGGTGCAGTACAATGAGCAGTTCTTC.

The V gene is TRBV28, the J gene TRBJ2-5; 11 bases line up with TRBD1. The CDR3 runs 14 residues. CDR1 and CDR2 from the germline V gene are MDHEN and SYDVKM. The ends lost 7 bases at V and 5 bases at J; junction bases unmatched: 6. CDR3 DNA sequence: TGTGCCAGCAATAGGGACAGGGGGGCGGAGACCCAGTACTTC. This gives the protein CASNRDRGAETQYF. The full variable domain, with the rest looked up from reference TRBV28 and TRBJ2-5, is DVKVTQSSRYLVKRTGEKVFLECVQDMDHENMFWYRQDPGLGLRLIYFSYDVKMKEKGDIPEGYSVSREKKERFSLILESASTNQTSMYLCASNRDRGAETQYFGPGTRLLVL.

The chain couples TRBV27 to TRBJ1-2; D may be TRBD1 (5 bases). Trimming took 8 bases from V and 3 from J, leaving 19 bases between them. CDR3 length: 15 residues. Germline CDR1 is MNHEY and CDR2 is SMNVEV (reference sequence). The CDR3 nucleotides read TGTGCCAGCTCCCTCGGGGGGGAACCTCACTATGGCTACACCTTC. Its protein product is CASSLGGEPHYGYTF.

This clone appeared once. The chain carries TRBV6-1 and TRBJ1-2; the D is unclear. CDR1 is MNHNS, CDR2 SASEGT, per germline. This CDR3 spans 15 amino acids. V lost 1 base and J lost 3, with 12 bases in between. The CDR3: CASSEEVRRDYGYTF. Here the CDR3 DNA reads TGTGCCAGCAGTGAAGAGGTCAGGAGGGACTATGGCTACACCTTC.

As DNA, the CDR3 is TGTGCCAGCAGCTTAGGACAGGGCTATGGCTACACCTTC. Its translation is CASSLGQGYGYTF. The rearrangement uses TRBV7-9 and TRBJ1-2; 7 positions agree with TRBD1. Germline loops: CDR1 SEHNR, CDR2 FQNEAQ (reference sequence). This CDR3 is built from 13 residues. The V gene end was trimmed by 1 base and the J gene end by 4 bases; junction bases not matched to a gene: 0.

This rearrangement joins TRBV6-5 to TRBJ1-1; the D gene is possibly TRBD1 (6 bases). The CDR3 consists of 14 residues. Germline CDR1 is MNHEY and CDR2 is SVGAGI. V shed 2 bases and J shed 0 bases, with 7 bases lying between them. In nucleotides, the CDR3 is TGTGCCAGCAGTTACGACAGGCTGAACACTGAAGCTTTCTTT. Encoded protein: CASSYDRLNTEAFF.